This T cell receptor beta chain was recorded in a study of OX40 agonist ivuxolimab in advanced cancers. Study at large: The dose-escalation group included hepatocellular carcinoma, melanoma, renal cell carcinoma and head and neck cancer. Antecedent anti-PD-1, anti-PD-L1 or anti-CTLA-4 therapy was permissible, with around 41% having received some. Study observations and caveats: Undetermined was the antigen specificity of the expanded peripheral T cells.

Trimming removed 4 bases at V and 8 bases at J, with 17 bases between. The CDR3 is 15 amino acids. Germline V gives CDR1 SGHTA, CDR2 FQGNSA. This clone was recorded once. The target antigen is unknown. TCRdb's copy holds only in-frame clones and misses some; the assay was immunoSEQ multiplex PCR. The sample contains some 150,000 clones, 90% to 95% of which appear only once. The sequence was obtained from an adult with an advanced solid tumor such as melanoma, head and neck, liver or kidney cancer. The rearrangement uses TRBV7-2 and TRBJ1-4; a possible D gene is TRBD1 (5 bases). Sequences were derived from CD4+ or CD8+ T cells sorted from blood, sampled in a trial of the OX40 agonist ivuxolimab. In DNA form, the CDR3 reads TGTGCCAGCAGCTCGACCGGGACGGTTGGCGAAAAACTGTTTTTT. Its protein product is CASSSTGTVGEKLFF.